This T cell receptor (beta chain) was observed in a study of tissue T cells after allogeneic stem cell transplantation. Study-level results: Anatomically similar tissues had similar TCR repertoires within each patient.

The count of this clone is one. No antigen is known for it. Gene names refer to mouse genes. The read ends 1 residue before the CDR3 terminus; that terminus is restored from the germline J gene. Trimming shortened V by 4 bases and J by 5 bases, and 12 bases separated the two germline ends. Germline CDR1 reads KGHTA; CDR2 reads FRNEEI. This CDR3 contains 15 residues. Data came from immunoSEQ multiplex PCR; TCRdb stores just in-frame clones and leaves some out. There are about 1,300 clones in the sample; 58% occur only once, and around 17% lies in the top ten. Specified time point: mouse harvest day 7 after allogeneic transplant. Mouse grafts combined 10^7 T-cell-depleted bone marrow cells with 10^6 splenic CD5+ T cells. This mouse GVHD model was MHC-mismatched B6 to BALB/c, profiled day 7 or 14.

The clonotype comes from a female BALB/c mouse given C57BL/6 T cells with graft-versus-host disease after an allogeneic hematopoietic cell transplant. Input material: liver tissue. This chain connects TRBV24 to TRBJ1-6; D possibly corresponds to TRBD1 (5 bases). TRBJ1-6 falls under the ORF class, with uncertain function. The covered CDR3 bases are TGTGCCAGCAGTCCTCCGGGACGGGATAATTCGCCCCTCTAC. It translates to CASSPPGRDNSPLY. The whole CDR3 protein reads CASSPPGRDNSPLYF.